This T cell receptor (beta chain) was identified in a study of blood T cell repertoires in COVID-19. Study information: Samples taken during acute and convalescent COVID-19 were collected in the United States, Italy and Spain.

Regarding this clone: Other DNA sequences in the sample encode the same CDR3.

TCRdb keeps only in-frame clones here, not all; method: immunoSEQ multiplex PCR. The sample has approximately 290,000 clones, over 75% seen once. Per germline, CDR1 ENHRY and CDR2 SYGVKD. This CDR3 has 14 residues. The germline V and J ends were trimmed by 3 bases and 0 bases, with 8 bases remaining between them. The chain is built from TRBV10-3 and TRBJ1-1; maybe TRBD1 (5 bases). Sequences were obtained from peripheral blood. The receptor was isolated from a human donor with COVID-19, enrolled during active disease. The donor label of this sample is uncertain. The CDR3 bases are TGTGCCATCAGTGACCGGGGGATGAACACTGAAGCTTTCTTT. Its protein product is CAISDRGMNTEAFF.